This paragraph covers one T cell receptor (beta chain) sequence. These data belong to a study of blood T cell repertoires in COVID-19. Profiling relied on immunoSEQ multiplex PCR, and the TCRdb table lists in-frame clones only, not all of them. This sample yields 150,000 or so clones, of which 75% to 90% are seen a single time; roughly 0.6% belongs to the top ten. The CDR3 runs 15 residues. The ends were cut back, 5 bases at V and 8 bases at J, with 18 bases in the middle. Germline assignment: CDR1 LNHNV and CDR2 YYDKDF (reference sequence). V and J are TRBV15 and TRBJ1-4; D perhaps matches TRBD1 (6 bases). Material: peripheral blood. This clonotype was obtained from a man between 60 and 70 years old with acute or convalescent COVID-19. The chain's CDR3 is CATSSRTGREEKLFF. The CDR3 coding sequence is TGTGCCACCAGCTCAAGAACAGGGAGGGAAGAAAAACTGTTTTTT.